The 27 T cell receptor beta chains below come from one sample, sequenced in a study of T-cell reconstitution after alpha-beta-depleted transplantation in children. As it was prepared, the TCRbeta library received unique molecular identifiers. Using its own MiXCR run on the PCR reads, TCRdb lists one record per CDR3 protein. Of approximately 200,000 distinct CDR3 sequences listed, roughly 15% are singletons. The sequences come from PBMCs from the stem cell graft donor, collected from the stem cell graft. The receptors were gathered from a human donor who donated a stem cell graft to a child with acute lymphoblastic leukemia.

This chain joins TRBV2 and TRBJ2-1, with 7 bases identical to TRBD2. The CDR3 has 19 amino acids. Trimming removed 4 bases from V and 1 base from J; junction bases left unmatched: 16. Germline loops: CDR1 SNHLY, CDR2 FYNNEI. CDR3 DNA sequence: TGTGCCAGCAGTGCGGGCGGGAGTAGCTCCGACAAATCCTACAATGAGCAGTTCTTC. Its translation: CASSAGGSSSDKSYNEQFF.

This clonotype was recorded at least ten times. The V call is TRBV6-5, the J call TRBJ2-7; 7 nucleotides agree with TRBD2. Germline-derived CDR1 and CDR2 are MNHEY and SVGAGI. Trimming cost V 2 bases and J 5 bases; bases outside gene matches: 6. The CDR3 contains 14 residues. The CDR3 here is CASSYGRAGDEQYF. CDR3 sequence (DNA): TGTGCCAGCAGTTACGGGAGGGCCGGCGACGAGCAGTACTTC.

The count of this clonotype is one. The chain is built from TRBV11-2 and TRBJ2-1; D possibly matches TRBD1 or TRBD2 (6 bases each). Between the trimmed V and J ends, which lost 1 base and 10 bases, there was a span of 11 bases. Germline V gene lookup returns CDR1 SGHAT and CDR2 FQNNGV. The CDR3 has 13 amino acids. The CDR3 sequence is CASSLGGAIEQFF. The CDR3 region has the DNA TGTGCCAGCAGCTTAGGGGGGGCGATCGAGCAGTTCTTC.

This sequence joins TRBV4-1 and TRBJ2-1, with 9 bases fitting TRBD1. V lost 4 bases to trimming and J lost 12 bases; unmatched junction nucleotides: 13. Germline V gives CDR1 MGHRA, CDR2 YSYEKL. The CDR3 is 15 residues long. The CDR3 spells CASSRRDREVQGQFF. CDR3 bases: TGCGCCAGCAGCCGGAGGGACAGGGAGGTACAAGGGCAGTTCTTC.

This clonotype was seen ten or more times. The J gene is TRBJ2-2, the V gene TRBV7-9, with D tentatively TRBD1 or TRBD2 (5 bases each). The CDR3 runs 15 residues. The V end lost 5 bases, the J end lost 3 bases, and 13 bases lay between the germline ends. The germline CDR1 and CDR2 sequences are SEHNR and FQNEAQ (reference sequence). The CDR3 loop is CASSLRDVDTGELFF. In DNA form, the CDR3 reads TGTGCCAGCAGCCTCCGGGACGTGGACACCGGGGAGCTGTTTTTT. The full variable domain, completed using reference TRBV7-9 and TRBJ2-2, is DTGVSQNPRHKITKRGQNVTFRCDPISEHNRLYWYRQTLGQGPEFLTYFQNEAQLEKSRLLSDRFSAERPKGSFSTLEIQRTEQGDSAMYLCASSLRDVDTGELFFGEGSRLTVL.

The table lists this clonotype with many counts. The gene calls are TRBV20-1 and TRBJ2-5, with D perhaps being TRBD1 or TRBD2 (5 bases each). This CDR3 has 13 residues. CDR1 is DFQATT, CDR2 SNEGSKA, per germline (reference sequence). V lost 5 bases, J lost 5 bases, and 15 bases lay in between. The CDR3 nucleotides are TGCAGTGCTGGGGACCTCGTGGGGGAGACCCAGTACTTC. Translating it yields CSAGDLVGETQYF.

V is TRBV11-3 and J is TRBJ1-1; D may be TRBD1 (5 bases). The CDR3 contains 15 residues. Per germline, CDR1 SGHNT and CDR2 YENEEA. Trimming took off 5 bases at V and 4 bases at J, with 17 bases between the two ends. The CDR3 protein is CASSATPQGGTEAFF. The CDR3 region has the DNA TGTGCCAGCAGCGCTACCCCCCAGGGAGGCACTGAAGCTTTCTTT. Combining the CDR3 with reference TRBV11-3 and TRBJ1-1 gives the whole variable domain EAGVVQSPRYKIIEKKQPVAFWCNPISGHNTLYWYLQNLGQGPELLIRYENEEAVDDSQLPKDRFSAERLKGVDSTLKIQPAELGDSAVYLCASSATPQGGTEAFFGQGTRLTVV.

This clonotype was seen repeatedly, ten times or more. The chain links TRBV20-1 to TRBJ2-1, with 12 bases matching TRBD2. Trimming cost V 6 bases and J 5 bases; bases outside gene matches: 5. Germline assignment: CDR1 DFQATT and CDR2 SNEGSKA (reference sequence). The CDR3 length is 14 residues. The CDR3 DNA is TGCAGTGCCCCAGGACTAGCGGGGAACAATGAGCAGTTCTTC. It is translated as CSAPGLAGNNEQFF.

This clonotype came up many times. V is TRBV27 and J is TRBJ2-1; D perhaps matches TRBD1 (6 bases). The CDR3 length is 18 residues. V shed 6 bases and J shed 0 bases, with 21 bases lying between them. Germline lookup yields CDR1 MNHEY and CDR2 SMNVEV (reference sequence). The DNA of the CDR3 is TGTGCCAGCAGAGTAAGGACAGATGATCAAAGCTCCTACAATGAGCAGTTCTTC. Translating gives CASRVRTDDQSSYNEQFF.

This clonotype was recorded at least ten times. The chain has TRBV12-3 or TRBV12-4 and TRBJ2-6; D remains ambiguous. The CDR3 sequence is 16 residues long. The germline V and J ends were trimmed by 6 bases and 0 bases, with 12 bases remaining between them. The CDR3, as DNA: TGTGCCAGCAGCCCTCGACGGGCCTCTGGGGCCAACGTCCTGACTTTC. It specifies CASSPRRASGANVLTF.

This clonotype was counted between two and nine times. The chain is built from TRBV12-3 or TRBV12-4 and TRBJ2-3, with TRBD1 as a possible D gene (6 bases). Deletions cut 2 bases from V and 9 bases from J, with 12 bases between. CDR3 size: 13 residues. The CDR3 is CASSLITGTTQYF. CDR3 sequence (DNA): TGTGCCAGCAGTTTAATCACAGGGACAACGCAGTATTTT.

The V gene is TRBV11-2, the J gene TRBJ2-1; TRBD2 aligns across 10 bases. Germline-derived CDR1 and CDR2 are SGHAT and FQNNGV. This CDR3 is 16 amino acids long. The V gene end was trimmed by 3 bases and the J gene end by 2 bases; junction bases not matched to a gene: 4. The CDR3 here is CASSFTGLAAYNEQFF. The CDR3 DNA is TGTGCCAGCAGCTTTACCGGACTAGCGGCCTACAATGAGCAGTTCTTC.

This clonotype was counted at least ten times. The V gene is TRBV21-1, the J gene TRBJ1-2. TRBV21-1 is designated a pseudogene. This CDR3 has 16 amino acids. The CDR3 bases are TGTGCCAGCAGCAAAGTCGTAGAGGGCGTATGCGATGGCTACACCTTC. Translation gives CASSKVVEGVCDGYTF.

The V gene is TRBV6-6, the J gene TRBJ2-2, with D perhaps matching TRBD2 (6 bases). Between the trimmed V and J ends, which lost 6 bases and 5 bases, there was a span of 7 bases. CDR3 length: 12 amino acids. Germline V CDR1 and CDR2: MNHNY, SVGAGI (reference sequence). CDR3 coding DNA: TGTGCCAGCAGGGAGGGTACCGGGGAGCTGTTTTTT. Encoded protein: CASREGTGELFF.

This clonotype showed up many times. The chain couples TRBV7-9 to TRBJ1-2; possibly TRBD1 for D (6 bases). This CDR3 has 13 residues. CDR1 and CDR2 from the germline V gene are SEHNR and FQNEAQ (reference sequence). Trimming shortened V by 5 bases and J by 6 bases, and 13 bases separated the two germline ends. The CDR3 reads CASSGGGGDGYTF. Written as DNA, the CDR3 is TGTGCCAGCAGCGGAGGGGGGGGCGATGGCTACACCTTC.

This clonotype was seen once. V usage is TRBV5-4 and J usage is TRBJ2-7; TRBD1 agrees at 8 bases. Germline values: CDR1 SGHNT, CDR2 YYREEE (reference sequence). V lost 4 bases and J lost 7; bases outside the gene matches: 13. This CDR3 comprises 15 residues. In nucleotides, the CDR3 is TGTGCCAGCAGCACTAGGACAGGGAACCTTGGAGAGCAGTACTTC. As protein: CASSTRTGNLGEQYF.

This clonotype was counted at least ten times. The V gene is TRBV29-1, the J gene TRBJ2-3; 14 bases agree with TRBD2. Germline CDR1 is SQVTM and CDR2 is ANQGSEA. The CDR3 runs 17 residues. V gave up 0 bases and J gave up 0 bases; unmatched junction bases: 2. The CDR3 nucleotides read TGCAGCGTTGAAGATAGGACTAGCGGGGGGAGCACAGATACGCAGTATTTT. It encodes CSVEDRTSGGSTDTQYF.

In this sample, this clonotype turned up a few times. This sequence joins TRBV12-3 or TRBV12-4 and TRBJ1-5; the D gene is possibly TRBD1 (5 bases). The germline V and J ends were trimmed by 4 bases and 7 bases, with 11 bases remaining between them. This CDR3 has 13 residues. In DNA form, the CDR3 reads TGTGCCAGCAGTTACGACAGTGGCCAGCCCCAGCATTTT. It translates to CASSYDSGQPQHF.

This clonotype was counted many times. The chain carries TRBV19 and TRBJ2-1, with TRBD1 matching over 9 bases. The germline V gene has CDR1 LNHDA and CDR2 SQIVND (reference sequence). V lost 3 bases and J lost 7; bases outside the gene matches: 13. This CDR3 contains 17 residues. This CDR3 reads CASSMSKWDRVINEQFF. Here the CDR3 DNA reads TGTGCCAGTAGTATGTCGAAATGGGACAGGGTCATTAATGAGCAGTTCTTC.

The chain joins TRBV7-9 to TRBJ2-3; 9 bases fit TRBD2. Germline assignment: CDR1 SEHNR and CDR2 FQNEAQ (reference sequence). The CDR3 runs 16 residues. Germline trimming cut 2 bases from V and 3 bases from J; bases unmatched to any gene: 6. The CDR3 DNA sequence: TGTGCCAGCAGCTTACCGGGACTAGCCCCAACAGATACGCAGTATTTT. This codes for CASSLPGLAPTDTQYF.

This clonotype has only a few counts. This rearrangement joins TRBV6-1 to TRBJ2-5; 7 nucleotides match TRBD1. J lost 1 base, V lost 4 bases, and 9 bases had no gene match. This CDR3 is built from 16 residues. Germline CDR1 reads MNHNS; CDR2 reads SASEGT. The CDR3 spells CASSGKYRGFQETQYF. CDR3 bases: TGTGCCAGCAGTGGAAAATACAGGGGCTTCCAAGAGACCCAGTACTTC.

This clonotype was detected a few times. The V and J genes are TRBV11-2 and TRBJ1-3; D is ambiguous. V was trimmed by 1 base and J by 0 bases, leaving 7 bases between them. The germline V gene has CDR1 SGHAT and CDR2 FQNNGV. This CDR3 region has 15 residues. CDR3 sequence (DNA): TGTGCCAGCAGCTTAGGAGGGTACTCTGGAAACACCATATATTTT. Translated, it gives CASSLGGYSGNTIYF.

This clonotype has more than one count but fewer than ten. The rearrangement uses TRBV11-2 and TRBJ2-6; 9 bases line up with TRBD2. The trim removed 1 base at V and 0 bases at J, leaving 7 bases unmatched. The CDR3 totals 19 residues. CDR1 SGHAT and CDR2 FQNNGV come from the germline V gene. The CDR3 spells CASSLVLAGSPSGANVLTF. Here the CDR3 DNA reads TGTGCCAGCAGCTTAGTTCTAGCGGGGAGCCCCTCTGGGGCCAACGTCCTGACTTTC.

This clonotype was detected ten times or more. The chain joins TRBV10-2 to TRBJ2-1; D is uncertain. The CDR3 is made up of 14 amino acids. CDR1 is WSHSY and CDR2 is SAAADI in the germline V gene. Trimming left V 0 bases short and J 3 bases short, with 6 bases between. The CDR3 reads CASSESGIYNEQFF. The CDR3 DNA is TGCGCCAGCAGTGAGTCAGGGATCTACAATGAGCAGTTCTTC.

This clonotype came up many times. The gene calls are TRBV11-2 and TRBJ2-3; D gene ambiguous. This CDR3 is 15 amino acids long. V lost 0 bases to trimming and J lost 3 bases, with 10 bases between them. Germline values: CDR1 SGHAT, CDR2 FQNNGV. The DNA for the CDR3 is TGTGCCAGCAGCTTAGATATCCGCGGAACAGATACGCAGTATTTT. Translated: CASSLDIRGTDTQYF.

Many counts were recorded for this clonotype. The chain couples TRBV11-3 to TRBJ2-3; 11 bases fit TRBD2. The V gene's germline CDR1 is SGHNT and CDR2 YENEEA. The length of the CDR3 is 15 residues. The junction had 3 bases not matched to a gene; V was cut back by 7 bases and J by 0 bases. DNA of the CDR3: TGTGCCAGCACCCCTAGCGGGAGGAGCACAGATACGCAGTATTTT. Protein product: CASTPSGRSTDTQYF.

This clonotype appeared many times. This chain links TRBV27 with TRBJ1-5; TRBD1 aligns across 10 bases. V was clipped by 6 bases and J by 8 bases; unmatched bases: 13. The length of the CDR3 is 16 residues. Germline CDR1 MNHEY, CDR2 SMNVEV (reference sequence). The CDR3 coding sequence is TGTGCCAGCAGCGCTCCGGGACAGGGGTGGTCGGAGCCCCAGCATTTT. It yields the protein CASSAPGQGWSEPQHF.